This TCR beta chain is drawn from a study of regulatory T cells in long-lasting Graves disease (dated by TCRdb to the early 2020s). For the wider study: Newly diagnosed Graves' disease patients had taken antithyroid drugs for less than 3 months. Persistent Graves' disease patients were compared with newly diagnosed Graves' disease patients by peripheral blood TCR sequencing and RNA sequencing. The study was conducted in China and was registered as a clinical trial. A total of some 33 samples were covered by TCR sequencing, comprising roughly 13 persistent and around 20 newly diagnosed Graves' disease patients. What the research found in general, with its limitations: Compared with newly diagnosed patients, persistent Graves' disease patients had lower TCR Shannon entropy and fewer highly expanded clones, which suggests clonal expansion. Persistent patients shared more public clonotypes among themselves (2,741) than newly diagnosed patients did (roughly 920). As a limitation, the authors acknowledged that the small sample size may reduce accuracy. Only peripheral blood was studied, because thyroid tissue, the primary lesion, was inaccessible. Persistent disease showed preferential use of TRBV28, TRBJ1-2 and TRBJ2-5, whereas newly diagnosed disease favored TRBV20-1 and TRBJ2-1. Sequencing and analysis were limited to the TCR beta chain.

The CDR3 has 15 amino acids, counting the end cysteine and phenylalanine. The kept DNA is CDR3 alone, 45 bases in frame from the first base. A distance of 12 bases separates the germline ends of V and J, which lose 5 bases and 0 bases respectively. CDR1 SGHRS and CDR2 YFSETQ are derived from the germline V gene. The library came from multiplex PCR. For sequencing, an Illumina HiSeq 4000 was employed. To build TCR beta libraries, CDR3 regions were amplified by Arm-PCR using iRepertoire HTBI primers. Before sequencing, the PCR products underwent gel purification. From the authors' description of their analysis: Gene usage analysis of CDR3 amino acid clonotypes used the 60 to 80 TRBV and fewer than 15 TRBJ segments found across samples. COPE and FqMerger were used to merge filtered high-quality paired reads into contigs. BLAST was used to align contigs to the IMGT TRBV, TRBD and TRBJ reference genes, and CDR3 was defined following IMGT. Any clonotype with a frequency above 0.1% was counted as a highly expanded clone. Repertoire diversity was measured by Shannon entropy, and V-J evenness by the Gini coefficient. Clonotypes shared by more than one individual were considered public. TCRdb trimmed the raw reads at Q25, called clones with MiXCR and kept productive beta chains. Every CDR3 protein is listed once, alongside the most common genes and DNA of its rows. These V and J calls derive from TCRdb rather than the authors' analysis. This sample holds 680,000 or so distinct CDR3 sequences; roughly 15% were observed only once. Roughly 18% of the sample lies in the top ten.

The time point label here, explained by the study, means: newly diagnosed GD, antithyroid drugs for less than 3 months. RNA was extracted from PBMCs in TRIzol for both TCR sequencing and RNA sequencing. Graves' disease was diagnosed according to American Thyroid Association guidelines. Patients for the study were recruited at an endocrinology department in Xi'an, China. Each patient gave 8.5 to 9.5 milliliters of peripheral blood, collected in an EDTA anticoagulant tube. Ficoll Paque Plus density gradient separation was used to isolate PBMCs, and no further T cell sorting was done. An Agilent 2100 Bioanalyzer and agarose gel were used to check RNA quality, while a NanoDrop 2000 measured RNA concentration. This clonotype appeared many times. The target of this receptor is not known. Within one base of it there is no much larger clone, and no base qualities were kept. In addition, the sample was reused for a study of T cells in Graves' hyperthyroidism and ophthalmopathy. The second study's authors report: Stable Graves' hyperthyroidism was defined as the absence of progression to ophthalmopathy over 18 months of follow-up. The hyperthyroidism patients were between 18 and 65 years old and newly diagnosed, with a disease duration of less than 2 months. Any patient with an uncontrolled infection, another autoimmune disease, pregnancy or lactation was excluded. Diagnoses were established on the basis of clinical symptoms, serum thyroxine and TRAb, thyroid ultrasound, and orbital computed tomography. The first round of RT-PCR for the TCR CDR3 was performed with the HTBI primer set and the Qiagen OneStep RT-PCR kit. Blood samples also contained most of the expanded thyroid clonotypes (frequency above 0.001), which suggests that blood repertoires may reflect thyroid immune responses. A 13 V-J signature model separated ophthalmopathy from stable hyperthyroidism, with 87.88% sensitivity and just under 84% specificity in cross-validation and 80%/75% in testing. In validation, progression to ophthalmopathy was predicted by the model with 70% to 71% sensitivity and 72.22% specificity, a median of 6.5 months before onset. To identify distinguishing TCR V-J signatures, a discovery cohort of about a hundred patients was used, comprising some 45 with Graves' ophthalmopathy and about 59 with stable Graves' hyperthyroidism. An independent validation cohort of about 19 hyperthyroidism patients and 15 or so patients who later progressed to ophthalmopathy tested prospective prediction of ophthalmopathy. The approximately 90 discovery patients were divided at random into training and test sets in a 7:3 ratio. The study also compared thyroid tissue and blood T-cell repertoires from roughly six Graves' hyperthyroidism patients. Following sampling, methimazole starting at 30 mg daily was given to hyperthyroidism patients, and high-dose intravenous methylprednisolone was given to ophthalmopathy patients. Libraries were constructed in a second round of multiplex PCR, after which size selection and purification were performed. The libraries were sequenced on an Illumina HiSeq2000 using paired-end 100 bp reads. Raw data were processed with SOAPnuke, discarding reads with adapters, uncalled bases, mean Phred below 15, or no exact constant-primer or identifier match. High-quality paired reads were merged with COPE v1.2.5, and unique nucleotide sequences were defined as clonotypes. Clonotypes were aligned to IMGT TRBV, TRBD and TRBJ reference segments using MiTCR v1.1. Analysis was restricted to V-J combinations with a frequency above 0.0001, which covered approximately 99% of repertoires. The TCS score was defined as the ratio of F50 (clonal expansion) to E x V (chaos), calculated using BLOSUM62-based TCRdist between CDR3 peptides within each V-J. Welch's t-statistics and random forest reduced approximately 520 V-J features to 13, which were used in a naive Bayes classifier (R e1071). No statistical method was used to fix the sample size in advance, and group allocation was not hidden from the investigators. TCR Vbeta CDR3 sequencing of approximately 140 peripheral blood samples (over 40 ophthalmopathy, roughly 72 hyperthyroidism and some 17 progressor patients) is reported in the paper.

The sequences come from peripheral blood mononuclear cells (PBMCs), collected at new diagnosis, from a patient treated with antithyroid drugs. The receptor was derived from a woman younger than 45 with Graves disease. Donor details come from another sample of the same person, matched by shared clones. This chain is built from TRBV5-1 and TRBJ2-1; the D region possibly corresponds to TRBD2 (6 bases align). The CDR3 protein is CASRVGGSSYNEQFF. The sequence in DNA is TGCGCCAGCAGGGTGGGAGGCAGCTCCTACAATGAGCAGTTCTTC.